This record covers a single T cell receptor beta chain. Method: immunoSEQ multiplex PCR; TCRdb's copy keeps in-frame clones and lacks some. The table includes roughly 300,000 clones, about 90% detected once. This record comes from a study of blood T cell repertoires in COVID-19. About the study: T cells, B-cell-depleted T cells, or PBMCs provided the cDNA or gDNA that served as material.

The source is a woman aged 30 to 39 who had recovered from COVID-19. Input material: PBMCs or T cells enriched from blood (not recorded which).

In DNA, the CDR3 is TGCGCCAGCAGCCAAGAATGGGGGGGCGGCTATGGCTACACCTTC. This encodes CASSQEWGGGYGYTF. J is TRBJ1-2 and V is TRBV4-3; possible D gene TRBD1, 6 bases. The CDR3 loop spans 15 amino acids. CDR1 and CDR2 from the germline V gene are LGHNA and YSLEER. V gave up 0 bases and J gave up 4 bases, with 12 bases separating them.